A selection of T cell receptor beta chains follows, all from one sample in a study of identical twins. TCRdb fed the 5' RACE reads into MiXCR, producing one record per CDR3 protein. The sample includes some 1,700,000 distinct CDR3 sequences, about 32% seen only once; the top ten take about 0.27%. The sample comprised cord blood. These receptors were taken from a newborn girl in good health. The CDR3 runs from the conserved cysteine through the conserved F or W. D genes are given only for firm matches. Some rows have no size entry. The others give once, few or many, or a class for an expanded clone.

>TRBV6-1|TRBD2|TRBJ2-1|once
CATYRTRDNEQFF
TGTGCCACCTACCGGACTAGGGACAATGAGCAGTTCTTC
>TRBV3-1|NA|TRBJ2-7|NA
CASSQGGHGYEQYF
TGTGCCAGCAGCCAAGGAGGGCATGGGTACGAGCAGTACTTC
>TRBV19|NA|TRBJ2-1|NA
CASSLRGKQFF
TGTGCCAGTAGCCTCCGGGGTAAGCAGTTCTTC
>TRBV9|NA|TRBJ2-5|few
CASSAEGGDGRETQYF
TGTGCCAGCAGCGCTGAGGGGGGAGACGGGCGAGAGACCCAGTACTTC
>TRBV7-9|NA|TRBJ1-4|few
CASSSTAEDEKLFF
TGTGCCAGCAGCTCTACGGCGGAGGATGAAAAACTGTTTTTT
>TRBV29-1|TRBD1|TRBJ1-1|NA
CSVRTGASNTEAFF
TGCAGCGTGCGGACAGGGGCTTCGAACACTGAAGCTTTCTTT
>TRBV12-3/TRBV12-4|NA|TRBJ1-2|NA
CASSFSRQTLLFTF
TGTGCCAGCAGTTTTTCCCGACAGACCCTGCTGTTCACCTTC
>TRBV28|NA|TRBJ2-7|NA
CAGSRTTGPYEQYF
TGTGCCGGCAGCCGGACCACAGGGCCCTACGAGCAGTACTTC
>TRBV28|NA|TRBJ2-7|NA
CASSPPLVLAYNEQYF
TGTGCCAGCTCCCCCCCACTAGTCCTGGCCTACAATGAGCAGTACTTC
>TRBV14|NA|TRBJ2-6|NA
CASSQKCAGWLSGASVLTF
TGTGCCAGCAGCCAAAAGTGTGCAGGGTGGCTCTCTGGGGCCAGCGTCCTGACTTTC
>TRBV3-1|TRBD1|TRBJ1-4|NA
CASSPGGLEKLFF
TGTGCCAGCAGCCCAGGGGGGTTGGAAAAACTGTTTTTT
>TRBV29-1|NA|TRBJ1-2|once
CSVARGGYGCTF
TGCAGCGTTGCCAGGGGAGGCTATGGCTGCACCTTC
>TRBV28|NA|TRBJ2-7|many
CASSLLGQLYEQYF
TGTGCCAGCAGTTTACTAGGACAGCTCTACGAGCAGTACTTC
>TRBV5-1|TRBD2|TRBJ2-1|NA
CASWQGLAPYNEQFF
TGCGCCAGCTGGCAGGGACTAGCTCCCTACAATGAGCAGTTCTTC
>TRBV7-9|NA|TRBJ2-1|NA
CASSLGYTELYNEQFF
TGTGCCAGCAGCCTAGGGTATACTGAGTTATACAATGAGCAGTTCTTC
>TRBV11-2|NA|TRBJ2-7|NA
CASSDPDLSTPYEQYF
TGTGCCAGCAGCGACCCGGACCTCTCTACGCCCTACGAGCAGTACTTC
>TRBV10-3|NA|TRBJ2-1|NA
CAISDGGSSYNEQFF
TGTGCCATCAGTGATGGGGGGAGCTCCTACAATGAGCAGTTCTTC
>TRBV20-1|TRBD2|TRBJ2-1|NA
CSAMRGYNEQFF
TGCAGTGCCATGCGGGGGTACAATGAGCAGTTCTTC
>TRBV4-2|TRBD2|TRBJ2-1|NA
CASSQFQTSGGDEQFF
TGTGCCAGCAGCCAATTCCAAACTAGCGGGGGCGATGAGCAGTTCTTC
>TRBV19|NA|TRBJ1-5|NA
CASRLNQGNQPQHF
TGTGCCAGCCGGCTGAACCAGGGGAATCAGCCCCAGCATTTT
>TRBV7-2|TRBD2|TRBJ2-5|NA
CASSFSGRKETQYF
TGTGCCAGCAGCTTTAGCGGGAGGAAAGAGACCCAGTACTTC
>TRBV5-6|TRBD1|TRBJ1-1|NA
CASSLQGRRGMNTEAFF
TGTGCCAGCAGCTTACAGGGGAGAAGGGGCATGAACACTGAAGCTTTCTTT
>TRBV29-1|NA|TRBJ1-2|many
CSVRGGLNYGYTF
TGCAGCGTGCGGGGAGGCCTTAACTATGGCTACACCTTC
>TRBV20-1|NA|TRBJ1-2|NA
CSAFPRMAYGYTF
TGCAGTGCCTTCCCCAGGATGGCCTATGGCTACACCTTC
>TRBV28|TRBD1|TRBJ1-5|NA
CASRPGQRFRPQHF
TGTGCCAGCAGACCGGGACAGCGATTTCGGCCCCAGCATTTT
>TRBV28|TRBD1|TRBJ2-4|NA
CASIIRLGQGFSAKNIQYF
TGTGCCAGCATCATTAGGTTAGGACAGGGCTTCTCAGCCAAAAACATTCAGTACTTC
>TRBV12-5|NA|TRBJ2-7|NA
CASGHRGPSGHNYEQYF
TGTGCTAGTGGTCACCGTGGACCTTCGGGACACAACTACGAGCAGTACTTC
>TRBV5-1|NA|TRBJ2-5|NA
CASSLAPGRGHETQYF
TGCGCCAGCAGCTTGGCCCCCGGCAGGGGCCACGAGACCCAGTACTTC
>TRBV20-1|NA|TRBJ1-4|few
CSAIKGGHEKLFF
TGCAGTGCTATAAAAGGGGGGCATGAAAAACTGTTTTTT
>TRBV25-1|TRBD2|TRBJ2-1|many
CASSGLADLYNEQFF
TGTGCCAGCAGTGGACTAGCGGATCTTTACAATGAGCAGTTCTTC
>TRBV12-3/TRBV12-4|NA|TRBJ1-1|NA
CASSLGRRMNTEAFF
TGTGCCAGCAGTTTAGGGAGAAGGATGAACACTGAAGCTTTCTTT
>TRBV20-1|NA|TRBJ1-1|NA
CSAHRQPKNTEAFF
TGCAGTGCTCACCGACAGCCTAAAAACACTGAAGCTTTCTTT
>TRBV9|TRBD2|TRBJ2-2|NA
CASRKREANTGELFF
TGTGCCAGCAGAAAGCGGGAGGCGAACACCGGGGAGCTGTTTTTT
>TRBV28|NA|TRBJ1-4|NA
CASSLYDRSNEKLFF
TGTGCCAGCAGTTTATATGACAGGTCTAATGAAAAACTGTTTTTT
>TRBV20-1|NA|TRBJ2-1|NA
CSAIGQFF
TGCAGTGCTATCGGGCAGTTCTTC